This TCR beta chain was identified in a study of control samples from healthy donors and cancer patients (dated by TCRdb to the early 2020s). Library preparation employed the immunoSEQ multiplex PCR assay. Entries here come from immuneACCESS through TCRdb and include only in-frame sequences with V and J called. Some clones fail to appear in such tables; in the studies checked, an unresolved V gene covers under half of the shortfall, and the cause of the remainder is unknown. This sample gives roughly 84,000 clones in total; around 89% of them show up just once. The leading ten clones occupy roughly 7% of the sample. Remarks on this clone: No antigen is known for it. No base-level quality is on record; no much larger clone is a single base apart.

According to the germline V gene (reference sequence), CDR1 reads GTSNPN and CDR2 reads SVGIG. Trimming at the junction amounts to 3 bases on V and 0 bases on J, and the germline ends lie 8 bases apart. CDR3 length: 13 amino acids, cysteine to phenylalanine. The only DNA kept is the CDR3, 39 bases in frame from the first base. Input material: blood. The rearranged chain carries TRBV30 and TRBJ1-1, with no confidently assigned D gene. The clonotype was recovered from a man in his fifties or sixties in good health. The CDR3 reads as follows: CAWRKLMNTEAFF. The DNA sequence reads TGTGCCTGGAGGAAGTTAATGAACACTGAAGCTTTCTTT.